What follows are 23 T cell receptor beta chains derived from one specimen sequenced in a study of cytomegalovirus exposure and HLA in healthy donors. The PCR was carried out with 60 Vbeta primers and 13 Jbeta primers. The repertoire was sequenced with immunoSEQ multiplex PCR; TCRdb's copy has only in-frame clones and lacks some. The table includes around 76,000 clones, around 70% detected once. Sequencing was done on a sample of PBMCs. These TCRs come from a woman between 35 and 50 years old in good health and CMV-seropositive.

Note on this clone: The CDR3 does not end in the conserved phenylalanine or tryptophan, so this is likely a read error. The rearrangement uses TRBV6-5 and TRBJ1-1; tentative D call: TRBD1 (6 bases). Germline CDR1 is MNHEY and CDR2 is SVGAGI. V was pared by 5 bases and J by 1 base, with 14 bases between. The CDR3 runs to 15 residues. CDR3 bases: TGTGCCAGCAGTACGAATGGACAGACGAACACTGAAGCTTTCGTT. It translates to CASSTNGQTNTEAFV.

The chain is built from TRBV7-9 and TRBJ1-4; TRBD1 matches at 10 bases. CDR1 is SEHNR, CDR2 FQNEAQ, per germline (reference sequence). The ends lost 7 bases at V and 5 bases at J; junction bases unmatched: 4. The CDR3 runs 14 residues. The CDR3: CASNSGQGNEKLFF. Here the CDR3 DNA reads TGTGCCAGCAACTCGGGACAGGGGAATGAAAAACTGTTTTTT. The entire variable domain, with the rest obtained from reference TRBV7-9 and TRBJ1-4, is as follows: DTGVSQNPRHKITKRGQNVTFRCDPISEHNRLYWYRQTLGQGPEFLTYFQNEAQLEKSRLLSDRFSAERPKGSFSTLEIQRTEQGDSAMYLCASNSGQGNEKLFFGSGTQLSVL.

The chain joins TRBV4-2 to TRBJ2-6, with a possible D match to TRBD1 (5 bases). Trimming took 5 bases from V and 1 from J, leaving 18 bases between them. In germline, CDR1 is LGHNA, CDR2 YNFKEQ. The CDR3 totals 18 residues. In nucleotides, the CDR3 is TGTGCCAGCAGCGTCCGAACTTCAGGGTTGTCTGGGGCCAACGTCCTGACTTTC. Translation: CASSVRTSGLSGANVLTF.

The rearrangement joins TRBV5-6 to TRBJ1-1; TRBD1 aligns across 9 bases. The germline V gene has CDR1 SGHDT and CDR2 YYEEEE. V trimming: 2 bases; J trimming: 3 bases; junction bases outside the gene matches: 2. The CDR3 consists of 14 residues. CDR3 residues: CASSFGTGYTEAFF. CDR3 sequence (DNA): TGTGCCAGCAGCTTTGGGACAGGGTACACTGAAGCTTTCTTT.

This chain links TRBV11-2 with TRBJ2-4; 11 bases line up with TRBD1. The V gene end was trimmed by 5 bases and the J gene end by 8 bases; junction bases not matched to a gene: 11. CDR1 is SGHAT and CDR2 is FQNNGV in the germline V gene. The CDR3 length is 16 residues. The CDR3 bases are TGTGCCAGCAGCCCGAGGGACAGGGGGGGGCGGGACATTCAGTACTTC. Amino acids: CASSPRDRGGRDIQYF.

The chain joins TRBV6-4 to TRBJ2-1; 7 bases map to TRBD1. The CDR3 spans 14 residues. Trimming at V came to 4 bases and at J to 9 bases, leaving 9 bases not matched to a gene. CDR1 is MRHNA and CDR2 is SNTAGT in the germline V gene. The CDR3 spells CASSVQTGPGEQFF. CDR3 coding DNA: TGTGCCAGCAGTGTACAGACAGGGCCGGGTGAGCAGTTCTTC.

The chain carries TRBV7-9 and TRBJ2-5; 12 bases agree with TRBD2. Germline assignment: CDR1 SEHNR and CDR2 FQNEAQ (reference sequence). Trimming cost V 4 bases and J 5 bases; bases outside gene matches: 5. The CDR3 is 15 residues long. The CDR3 is CASSSRTSGVETQYF. Written as DNA, the CDR3 is TGTGCCAGCAGCTCACGGACTAGCGGGGTGGAGACCCAGTACTTC.

The CDR3 DNA is TGTGCCTGGAGTGTAATCGAGGGTGAAAAACTGTTTTTT. Amino acid sequence: CAWSVIEGEKLFF. The chain uses TRBV30 and TRBJ1-4; no firm D call. Trimming removed 0 bases from V and 7 bases from J, with 9 bases in between. Germline V CDR1 and CDR2: GTSNPN, SVGIG (reference sequence). This CDR3 is built from 13 residues.

V gene TRBV7-2 combines with J gene TRBJ2-3; D may be TRBD2 (5 bases). The CDR3 covers 18 residues. V lost 1 base and J 0 bases, leaving 17 bases between the germline ends. CDR1 and CDR2 (germline): SGHTA, FQGNSA. The CDR3 region is CASSLEVRWGVSTDTQYF. In DNA form, the CDR3 reads TGTGCCAGCAGCTTAGAGGTCCGTTGGGGAGTCAGCACAGATACGCAGTATTTT.

The chain couples TRBV12-5 to TRBJ2-7; TRBD1 is a possible D gene (5 bases). The V end was cut by 6 bases, the J end by 2 bases, with 20 bases between. The CDR3 is 16 residues long. Per germline, CDR1 LGHNT and CDR2 FRNRAP. The CDR3 is CASGPNDVRVTYEQYF. In DNA form, the CDR3 reads TGTGCTAGTGGCCCCAACGATGTCAGGGTGACCTACGAGCAGTACTTC.

In this sample, this clone turned up a few times. J is TRBJ2-5 and V is TRBV30; D gene uncertain. CDR3 size: 12 residues. The germline V gene has CDR1 GTSNPN and CDR2 SVGIG (reference sequence). The V gene lost 3 bases and the J gene lost 5 bases, with 10 bases spanning the gap. This CDR3 is CAWRPLGETQYF. CDR3 bases: TGTGCCTGGAGGCCTCTCGGGGAGACCCAGTACTTC.

The rearrangement links TRBV5-1 to TRBJ1-1; the match to TRBD1 covers 11 bases. Per the germline V gene, CDR1 is SGHRS and CDR2 is YFSETQ. Unmatched junction bases numbered 19, after V lost 4 bases and J lost 5 bases. The CDR3 sequence is 19 residues long. The CDR3 nucleotides read TGCGCCAGCAGCACCCGACCCTCCGGGACAGGGGGACTAGGGACTGAAGCTTTCTTT. Amino acids: CASSTRPSGTGGLGTEAFF.

This chain joins TRBV19 and TRBJ2-7; maybe TRBD2 (5 bases). The germline V gene encodes CDR1 LNHDA and CDR2 SQIVND (reference sequence). V was cut by 5 bases and J by 0 bases, with 17 bases left in between. This CDR3 is built from 16 residues. The CDR3 DNA reads TGTGCCAGTAGTGCCCCCGGACTCGTTAGCTCCTACGAGCAGTACTTC. It yields the protein CASSAPGLVSSYEQYF. Based on the CDR3 plus reference TRBV19 and TRBJ2-7, the full variable domain is DGGITQSPKYLFRKEGQNVTLSCEQNLNHDAMYWYRQDPGQGLRLIYYSQIVNDFQKGDIAEGYSVSREKKESFPLTVTSAQKNPTAFYLCASSAPGLVSSYEQYFGPGTRLTVT.

The gene calls are TRBV27 and TRBJ2-2; 12 positions match TRBD2. V trimming: 7 bases; J trimming: 4 bases; junction bases outside the gene matches: 10. This CDR3 spans 17 amino acids. Looked up from germline, CDR1 is MNHEY and CDR2 is SMNVEV (reference sequence). The CDR3 region has the DNA TGTGCCAGCACCCGACTAGCGGGAGTTTCCCGCACCGGGGAGCTGTTTTTT. Encoded protein: CASTRLAGVSRTGELFF.

The chain employs TRBV6-1 and TRBJ2-7; 7 bases match TRBD2. The germline V gene encodes CDR1 MNHNS and CDR2 SASEGT. Trimming took 11 bases from V and 4 from J; bases not matched to a gene: 8. This CDR3 is 12 amino acids long. As DNA, the CDR3 is TGTGCCGGGGGGACGGGAGGATACGAGCAGTACTTC. It translates to CAGGTGGYEQYF.

For this clone: The conserved phenylalanine or tryptophan normally closing the CDR3 is absent here, so this likely arose from a read error. In the same sample, other DNA sequences code for this CDR3. J is TRBJ2-7 and V is TRBV7-8, with a tentative D call TRBD2 (5 bases). The germline V gene encodes CDR1 SGHVS and CDR2 FQNEAQ. CDR3 size: 14 residues. CDR3 protein: CASSLGGGPYDQYC. CDR3 sequence (DNA): TGTGCCAGCAGCTTAGGAGGAGGACCCTACGACCAGTACTGC.

The rearrangement links TRBV4-2 to TRBJ2-1; 8 bases are a match to TRBD2. The germline CDR1 and CDR2 sequences are LGHNA and YNFKEQ. Trimming at V came to 1 base and at J to 3 bases, leaving 2 bases not matched to a gene. This CDR3 contains 15 residues. The CDR3 nucleotides are TGTGCCAGCAGCCAAGGAGCGGGGGACTACAATGAGCAGTTCTTC. It is translated as CASSQGAGDYNEQFF.

This clone showed up just a few times. The J gene is TRBJ1-2, the V gene TRBV20-1; D ambiguous. CDR3 length: 10 amino acids. Trimming took off 4 bases at V and 6 bases at J, with 6 bases between the two ends. Per germline, CDR1 DFQATT and CDR2 SNEGSKA (reference sequence). CDR3 sequence (DNA): TGCAGTGCTATAGCTGATGGCTACACCTTC. Translation: CSAIADGYTF.

V usage is TRBV5-8 and J usage is TRBJ2-6; 7 nucleotides match TRBD1. Germline CDR1 reads SGHTS; CDR2 reads YDEGEE. V was pared by 3 bases and J by 0 bases, with 9 bases of the junction left unmatched. This CDR3 has 18 amino acids. The CDR3 is CASSSKTGTASGANVLTF. Here the CDR3 DNA reads TGTGCCAGCAGCTCCAAGACCGGGACAGCCTCTGGGGCCAACGTCCTGACTTTC. The full variable domain, in which reference TRBV5-8 and TRBJ2-6 provide the parts outside the CDR3, is EAGVTQSPTHLIKTRGQQATLRCSPISGHTSVYWYQQALGLGLQFLLWYDEGEERNRGNFPPRFSGRQFPNYSSELNVNALELEDSALYLCASSSKTGTASGANVLTFGAGSRLTVL.

The chain has TRBV4-3 and TRBJ2-3, with a tentative D call TRBD2 (6 bases). The CDR3 is 12 residues long. Germline loops: CDR1 LGHNA, CDR2 YSLEER. Between the trimmed V and J ends, which lost 8 bases and 4 bases, there was a span of 10 bases. Here the CDR3 DNA reads TGCGCCAGCGGAGGGATATCAGATACGCAGTATTTT. Protein: CASGGISDTQYF.

V usage is TRBV5-4 and J usage is TRBJ1-2; D call uncertain. Germline-derived CDR1 and CDR2 are SGHNT and YYREEE (reference sequence). The V gene lost 5 bases and the J gene lost 6 bases, with 14 bases spanning the gap. The CDR3 loop spans 13 amino acids. In DNA, the CDR3 is TGTGCCAGCAGTACGAGTGAGGCCGATGGCTACACCTTC. Protein product: CASSTSEADGYTF.

The genes are TRBV6-1 and TRBJ1-2, with no clear D. This CDR3 contains 15 residues. The germline V gene encodes CDR1 MNHNS and CDR2 SASEGT. V lost 3 bases, J lost 4 bases, and 15 bases lay in between. In DNA, the CDR3 is TGTGCCAGCAGTGAGTCATTGTCCGACATCTATGGCTACACCTTC. It encodes CASSESLSDIYGYTF.

This chain links TRBV19 with TRBJ1-5, with a possible D match to TRBD1 (6 bases). The CDR3 is 19 amino acids. Germline V lookup: CDR1 LNHDA, CDR2 SQIVND (reference sequence). Between the trimmed V and J ends, which lost 6 bases and 0 bases, there was a span of 24 bases. CDR3 protein: CASSPKRTVPPFSNQPQHF. The CDR3 DNA reads TGTGCCAGTAGCCCTAAGAGGACAGTACCTCCTTTTAGCAATCAGCCCCAGCATTTT.